This T cell receptor (beta chain) was documented in a study of identical twins. Study-wide results and caveats: The study drew conclusions from cross-sectional statistical analysis, not from following the same donors.

From the 5' RACE reads, TCRdb called clonotypes with MiXCR, one entry per CDR3 protein. The table lists roughly 1.6 million distinct CDR3 sequences, around 29% of them singletons. Germline V gives CDR1 DFQATT, CDR2 SNEGSKA (reference sequence). The CDR3 has 13 amino acids. With regard to this clonotype: Its matching antigen is unknown. A read error may produce the germline difference seen at one junction end.

The chain combines TRBV20-1 with TRBJ1-2, with D uncertain. The TCR comes from a newborn girl in good health. The sample taken for sequencing was cord blood. CDR3 nucleotides: TGCAGTGCTAGTATTCGGGTTACCTATGACTACACCTTC. Amino acid sequence: CSASIRVTYDYTF.